A selection of T cell receptor beta chains follows, all from one sample in a study of shared clonotypes between healthy human individuals. Sequencing used immunoSEQ multiplex PCR; TCRdb keeps in-frame clones, though not all of them. The sample includes roughly 2.4 million clones, approximately 94% of them seen just once. Specimen: naive CD4+ T cells sorted from blood. The receptor source for this set is a man between 18 and 29 years old in good health. Each CDR3 is given with its conserved first and last residue. D genes are given only for firm matches. Clone size is shown for a subset of rows, as once, few, many or a class of expanded clone.

J,V,D,size,CDR3,DNA
TRBJ1-1,TRBV5-1,-,-,CASSLVAGDYTEAFF,TGCGCCAGCAGCTTGGTGGCAGGGGATTACACTGAAGCTTTCTTT
TRBJ2-5,TRBV5-6,TRBD1,-,CASSSGQGGWSQYF,TGTGCCAGCAGCTCCGGACAGGGTGGTTGGTCCCAGTACTTC
TRBJ1-3,TRBV18,-,-,CASSPGGSGNTIYF,TGTGCCAGCTCACCGGGGGGGTCTGGAAACACCATATATTTT
TRBJ2-5,TRBV6-5,TRBD2,-,CASTSPGGGKTQYF,TGTGCCAGCACTTCGCCCGGGGGGGGTAAGACCCAGTACTTC
TRBJ2-1,TRBV6-5,TRBD1,once,CASRKDRVGPNEQFF,TGTGCCAGCAGAAAGGACAGGGTGGGCCCAAATGAGCAGTTCTTC
TRBJ2-5,TRBV6-1,-,-,CASVEVVLGETQYF,TGTGCCAGCGTCGAGGTAGTACTAGGAGAGACCCAGTACTTC
TRBJ1-3,TRBV19,-,-,CASSIDSMYRLSGGNTIYF,TGTGCCAGTAGTATAGACTCGATGTACAGGTTATCTGGCGGAAACACCATATATTTT
TRBJ2-5,TRBV7-2,TRBD2,once,CASSWGKSGRAAPQETQYF,TGTGCCAGCAGCTGGGGGAAGAGCGGGAGGGCGGCCCCCCAAGAGACCCAGTACTTC
TRBJ1-2,TRBV4-1,TRBD1,-,CASSQQQGDPHRSTF,TGCGCCAGCAGCCAACAACAGGGGGACCCCCACCGTTCCACCTTC
TRBJ2-7,TRBV10-3,TRBD1,-,CAISGGDRGSYEQYF,TGTGCCATCAGTGGGGGGGACAGGGGTTCCTACGAGCAGTACTTC
TRBJ2-1,TRBV5-1,TRBD2,-,CASSLAPASGSYNEQFF,TGCGCCAGCAGCTTGGCACCCGCTAGCGGATCCTACAATGAGCAGTTCTTC
TRBJ2-7,TRBV2,TRBD2,-,CASRSGLAGGSYEQYF,TGTGCCAGCAGATCGGGACTAGCGGGAGGATCCTACGAGCAGTACTTC
TRBJ1-3,TRBV30,-,-,CAWTPQSSGNTIYF,TGTGCCTGGACCCCCCAGAGCTCTGGAAACACCATATATTTT